The T cell receptor (beta chain) under discussion was sequenced for a study of CD8+ T cells in alopecia areata. With respect to this clone: Antigen: not known.

Extracted from the samples, RNA was reverse transcribed into cDNA to serve as the sequencing template. Assay used: immunoSEQ multiplex PCR; TCRdb lists only in-frame clones, some missing. The table records about 76,000 clones, around 65% of them present only once. Trimming took off 5 bases at V and 5 bases at J, with 12 bases between the two ends. CDR1 and CDR2 from the germline V gene are MNHEY and SMNVEV (reference sequence). The CDR3 loop spans 13 amino acids. Broader study findings: Since there was just one nonresponder, nobody can yet say how baseline CD8+ expansion ties to response. Scalp clonality, together with expanded CD8+ clones among the top 100, fell significantly with tofacitinib.

As to treatment: oral pan-JAK inhibitor, 5-10 mg twice daily. Obtained from alopecia areata patients were lesional scalp punch biopsies along with peripheral blood. PBMC-derived CD4+ and CD8+ T cells were sorted. The source was CD8+ T cells sorted from blood, collected at week 24, from a patient treated with tofacitinib. This clonotype was obtained from a human donor with alopecia areata. The chain is built from TRBV27 and TRBJ1-2; D gene unclear. For the CDR3, the DNA is TGTGCCAGCAGTCCCGGGTCGGCGTATGGCTACACCTTC. Amino acids: CASSPGSAYGYTF.